These T cell receptor beta chains were read from a single sample in a study of beta chain features in type 1 diabetes. Produced via immunoSEQ multiplex PCR; TCRdb's table is partial and in-frame only. The data show around 500,000 clones, 11% seen once. The source material was naive CD4+ T cells from blood. The receptors here all came from a woman younger than 35 in good health. Each CDR3 is given with its conserved first and last residue. The order of the fields is J gene, D gene, V gene, clone size, CDR3 protein, CDR3 DNA. A D gene is named only where the DNA matches it firmly. Clone size is given for some rows only: seen once, a few or many times, or a class if the clone is expanded.

TRBJ2-1,TRBD1,TRBV29-1,.,CSVGDSPTNPYNEQFF,TGCAGCGTAGGGGACAGTCCAACGAATCCCTACAATGAGCAGTTCTTC
TRBJ2-1,.,TRBV29-1,few,CSVGQGYNEQFF,TGCAGCGTTGGGCAGGGTTACAATGAGCAGTTCTTC
TRBJ2-1,TRBD2,TRBV7-9,.,CASSLSSGLDFRNEQFF,TGTGCCAGCAGCTTATCATCGGGACTAGATTTTAGGAATGAGCAGTTCTTC
TRBJ2-1,TRBD2,TRBV30,.,CAWSAGLAGVLEQFF,TGTGCCTGGAGCGCCGGACTAGCGGGAGTTTTAGAGCAGTTCTTC
TRBJ2-5,TRBD1,TRBV29-1,many,CSVRGLGETQYF,TGCAGCGTGAGGGGGCTCGGGGAGACCCAGTACTTC
TRBJ2-7,TRBD1,TRBV15,.,CATSREDRDTYEQYF,TGTGCCACCAGCAGAGAAGACAGGGATACCTACGAGCAGTACTTC
TRBJ1-2,.,TRBV30,.,CAWSIGIGYTF,TGTGCCTGGAGTATCGGGATAGGCTACACCTTC
TRBJ2-4,.,TRBV13,.,CASSFFLGQGGNIQYF,TGTGCCAGCAGCTTCTTTCTGGGGCAGGGAGGCAACATTCAGTACTTC
TRBJ1-5,TRBD1,TRBV7-8,few,CASSWDRTKYQPQHF,TGTGCCAGCAGCTGGGACAGGACAAAATATCAGCCCCAGCATTTT
TRBJ2-1,.,TRBV29-1,few,CSVGTNGDEQFF,TGCAGCGTTGGAACAAACGGGGATGAGCAGTTCTTC
TRBJ1-1,.,TRBV30,many,CAWSSPRTTGF,TGTGCCTGGAGTTCGCCCCGGACCACGGGCTTT
TRBJ1-1,.,TRBV20-1,.,CSATGHTEAFF,TGCAGTGCAACAGGGCACACTGAAGCTTTCTTT
TRBJ2-1,TRBD2,TRBV27,few,CASSLLELAGVEQFF,TGTGCCAGCAGTTTATTAGAGCTAGCGGGAGTTGAGCAGTTCTTC
TRBJ2-1,.,TRBV7-9,few,CASSLSGIYNEQFF,TGTGCCAGCAGCTTGAGCGGAATTTACAATGAGCAGTTCTTC
TRBJ2-3,.,TRBV12-5,few,CASGLGRTTSTDTQYF,TGTGCTAGTGGTTTGGGACGGACCACTAGCACAGATACGCAGTATTTT
TRBJ2-3,TRBD2,TRBV7-2,.,CASSPRTSGSTDTQYF,TGTGCCAGCAGCCCGCGGACTAGCGGGAGCACAGATACGCAGTATTTT
TRBJ2-3,.,TRBV4-1,few,CASSQWTTRSADTQYF,TGCGCCAGCAGCCAGTGGACAACCCGGAGTGCAGATACGCAGTATTTT
TRBJ1-5,TRBD1,TRBV28,few,CASSLSILTGGKPQHF,TGTGCCAGCAGTTTGAGCATCTTGACAGGGGGTAAGCCCCAGCATTTT
TRBJ1-1,.,TRBV7-9,few,CASSLVSRGTEAFF,TGTGCCAGCAGCTTGGTATCCCGGGGCACTGAAGCTTTCTTT
TRBJ2-5,TRBD1,TRBV7-7,few,CASSLDRGLLETQYF,TGTGCCAGCAGCTTGGACAGGGGGCTGTTAGAGACCCAGTACTTC
TRBJ2-1,TRBD2,TRBV29-1,few,CSVGRAGVIYNEQFF,TGCAGCGTTGGCAGAGCGGGAGTTATTTACAATGAGCAGTTCTTC
TRBJ2-1,TRBD2,TRBV18,few,CASSAGLAGGSYNEQFF,TGTGCCAGCTCCGCGGGACTAGCGGGAGGTTCCTACAATGAGCAGTTCTTC
TRBJ2-1,.,TRBV14,.,CASSQVGLYNEQFF,TGTGCCAGCAGCCAAGTGGGTCTCTACAATGAGCAGTTCTTC
TRBJ2-1,.,TRBV4-1,.,CASSQPTRGGNNEQFF,TGCGCCAGCAGCCAACCAACTAGGGGTGGCAACAATGAGCAGTTCTTC
TRBJ2-1,TRBD2,TRBV7-3,few,CASSLSASGNNEQFF,TGTGCCAGCAGCTTATCCGCTAGCGGGAACAATGAGCAGTTCTTC
TRBJ2-1,TRBD2,TRBV30,few,CAWSPGLAASNEQFF,TGTGCCTGGAGTCCGGGACTAGCGGCTAGTAATGAGCAGTTCTTC
TRBJ2-4,.,TRBV6-5,few,CASSEVAKNIQYF,TGTGCCAGCAGTGAGGTTGCCAAAAACATTCAGTACTTC
TRBJ2-4,.,TRBV7-8,.,CASSPSRQANIQYF,TGTGCCAGCAGCCCTAGTAGACAGGCAAACATTCAGTACTTC